Given below is one T cell receptor (beta chain) in context. The antigen is not known. The data were obtained in a study of cytomegalovirus exposure and HLA in healthy donors. Study conclusions and caveats: For cytomegalovirus status, the classifier reportedly gave diagnoses with high specificity and sensitivity.

The CDR3 totals 16 residues. The V gene's germline CDR1 is LNHDA and CDR2 SQIVND (reference sequence). V lost 5 bases to trimming and J lost 0 bases; unmatched junction nucleotides: 6. PCR employed 60 Vbeta and 13 Jbeta primers. Data came from immunoSEQ multiplex PCR; TCRdb stores just in-frame clones and leaves some out. This specimen shows approximately 79,000 clones; the ten leading clones hold over 4.5%. This receptor was obtained from a man aged 35 to 55 in good health and CMV-seronegative. This chain joins TRBV19 and TRBJ1-5; 8 bases line up with TRBD1. The sequencing sample was made of PBMCs. This chain's CDR3 is CASSPRQGRSNQPQHF. Written as DNA, the CDR3 is TGTGCCAGTAGTCCCCGACAGGGGCGTAGCAATCAGCCCCAGCATTTT.